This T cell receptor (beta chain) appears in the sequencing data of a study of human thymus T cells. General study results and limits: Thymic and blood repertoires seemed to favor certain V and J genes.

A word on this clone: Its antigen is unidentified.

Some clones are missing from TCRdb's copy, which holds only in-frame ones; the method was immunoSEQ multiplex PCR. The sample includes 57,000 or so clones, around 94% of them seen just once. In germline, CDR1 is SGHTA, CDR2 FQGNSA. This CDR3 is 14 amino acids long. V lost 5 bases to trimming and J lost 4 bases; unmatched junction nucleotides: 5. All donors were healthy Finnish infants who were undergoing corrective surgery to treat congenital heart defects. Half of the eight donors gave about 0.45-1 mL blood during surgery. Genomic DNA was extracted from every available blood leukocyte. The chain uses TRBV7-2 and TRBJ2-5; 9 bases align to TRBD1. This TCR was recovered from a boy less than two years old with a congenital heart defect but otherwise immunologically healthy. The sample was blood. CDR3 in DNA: TGTGCCAGCAGCCTACAGGGGGCGGGAGAGACCCAGTACTTC. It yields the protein CASSLQGAGETQYF.